Listed below are T cell receptor beta chains from one sample, sequenced in a study of T cell repertoires in cytomegalovirus infection. Their recognized antigens are unknown. TCRdb processed the reads anew with MiXCR; each CDR3 protein has one entry. The sample carries 680,000 or so distinct CDR3 sequences, around 30% recorded once. Sequenced material: cultured PBMCs, taken from culture after CMV antigen stimulation. These receptor sequences come from a human donor in good health (CMV status not recorded). Some clones in this sample may be carry-over from other donors' samples. Both conserved end residues are part of each CDR3. The D gene is left open where the match is weak. The size of a clone is reported for some rows only, either as once, few or many, or as a class for expanded clones.

clone_size d_call j_call v_call cdr3_nt cdr3_aa
few TRBD1 TRBJ2-1 TRBV7-6 TGTGCCAGCAGCTCCACCGGACAGGGATCATGGGGGGAGCAGTTCTTC CASSSTGQGSWGEQFF
- - TRBJ1-5 TRBV14 TGTGCCAGCAGCCAAGTGGAACAGCACCCTCAGCCCCAGCATTTT CASSQVEQHPQPQHF
once - TRBJ1-1 TRBV15 TGTGCCACCAGCAGAACCAGAATGAACACTGAAGCTTTCTTT CATSRTRMNTEAFF
- TRBD2 TRBJ2-2 TRBV7-6 TGTGCCAGCAGCTTATCTGCGGTCGGGCTAGCGGGGGGATTACGCACCGGCGGGGAGCTGTTTTTT CASSLSAVGLAGGLRTGGELFF
few TRBD1 TRBJ1-1 TRBV20-1 TGCAGTGCTAGAGCATACAGGGGGGCGAACACTGAAGCTTTCTTT CSARAYRGANTEAFF
- - TRBJ1-6 TRBV28 TGTGCCAGCAGGGACAGCTACAGCTCCTATAATTCACCCCTCCACTTT CASRDSYSSYNSPLHF
- - TRBJ2-7 TRBV6-2/TRBV6-3 TGTGCCAGCAGTTCCTTCGGGGGGCCCCAGAGCTCCTACGAGCAGTACTTC CASSSFGGPQSSYEQYF
few - TRBJ2-1 TRBV11-3 TGTGCCAGCAGCTTCCTAGCTTACAATGAGCAGTTCTTC CASSFLAYNEQFF
few TRBD2 TRBJ2-3 TRBV7-6 TGTGCCAGCAGCACTAGCGGGAGTGGGGGCACAGATACGCAGTATTTT CASSTSGSGGTDTQYF
few TRBD1 TRBJ1-2 TRBV7-9 TGTGCCAGCAGCCCTGGGGACAGGGGTGGATGGGGCTACACCTTC CASSPGDRGGWGYTF
- TRBD2 TRBJ2-1 TRBV7-2 TGTGCCAGCAGCTCTCTTACCACTAGCGGGAGGGCCTTAAGTGAGCAGTTCTTC CASSSLTTSGRALSEQFF
few - TRBJ1-5 TRBV19 TGTGCCAGTAACGGGAGGTTGGGCAATCAGCCCCAGCATTTT CASNGRLGNQPQHF
few - TRBJ1-5 TRBV19 TGTGCCAGTAGTACCCCGCAAACAGAAAATCAGCCCCAGCATTTT CASSTPQTENQPQHF
- - TRBJ1-3 TRBV20-1 TGCAGTGCTAGTCGGGAGGGGGTGGGTGGAAACACCATATATTTT CSASREGVGGNTIYF
- - TRBJ1-1 TRBV11-2 TGTGCCAGCAGCTTAGCACGGGGGGTCACTGAAGCTTTCTTT CASSLARGVTEAFF
few - TRBJ1-3 TRBV7-8 TGTGCCAGCAGCTTAGAGCGGACAGCCTACTCTGGAAACACCATATATTTT CASSLERTAYSGNTIYF
few - TRBJ2-1 TRBV19 TGTGCCAGTAAAAATCCTCGGCGGACTGGATACAATGAGCAGTTCTTC CASKNPRRTGYNEQFF
- - TRBJ1-1 TRBV5-6 TGTGCCAGCAGCTCCTTTGGGGGGCGAGACACTGAAGCTTTCTTT CASSSFGGRDTEAFF
few TRBD2 TRBJ2-1 TRBV5-4 TGTGCCAGCAGCTCCAAACTAGCGGGGTACAATGAGCAGTTCTTC CASSSKLAGYNEQFF
- TRBD2 TRBJ2-5 TRBV29-1 TGCAGCGTTGACAGCGGGGTTGATCAAGAGACCCAGTACTTC CSVDSGVDQETQYF
- - TRBJ1-1 TRBV6-6 TGTGCCAGCACCTTTACGTCGGGGGACACTGAAGCTTTCTTT CASTFTSGDTEAFF
- - TRBJ2-6 TRBV20-1 TGCAGTGCTAGTCTTCCGGGGGCCAACGTCCTGACTTTC CSASLPGANVLTF
- - TRBJ1-6 TRBV19 TGTGCCAGTAGTATGGTGGGGAATTCACCCCTCCACTTT CASSMVGNSPLHF
- TRBD2 TRBJ2-5 TRBV7-2 TGTGCCAGCGCCGTGGGGGGGGAACAAGAGACCCAGTACTTC CASAVGGEQETQYF
many - TRBJ1-1 TRBV7-2 TGTGCCACCAAGCGGGGGGCCGCCGTGAACACTGAAGCTTTCTTT CATKRGAAVNTEAFF
few TRBD2 TRBJ2-5 TRBV2 TGTGCCAGCAGTCCCGGACTAGCGGGAGGGGCGGAGACCCAGTACTTC CASSPGLAGGAETQYF
many TRBD2 TRBJ2-2 TRBV6-1 TGTGCCAGCAGTTTGTTAGGACTAGCGATGACCGGGGAGCTGTTTTTT CASSLLGLAMTGELFF
few - TRBJ1-3 TRBV7-2 TGTGCCAGCAGACCCCAAGGGGCATCTGGAAACACCATATATTTT CASRPQGASGNTIYF
- - TRBJ2-3 TRBV7-2 TGTGCCAGCAGCTTAGGCTCGACTTCACTCCTCACAGATACGCAGTATTTT CASSLGSTSLLTDTQYF
- - TRBJ1-1 TRBV19 TGTGCCAGTAAAGGACAGAACACTGAAGCTTTCTTT CASKGQNTEAFF
few TRBD1 TRBJ2-2 TRBV19 TGTGCCAGTAGTCGAGACAGGGGAAGCACCGGGGAGCTGTTTTTT CASSRDRGSTGELFF
- - TRBJ2-1 TRBV4-1 TGCGCCAGCAGCCAAGGGGGGGTCCGTGACAATGAGCAGTTCTTC CASSQGGVRDNEQFF
many - TRBJ1-5 TRBV7-2 TGTGCCAGCAGCCCCCGGGGTCTTGGCAATCAGCCCCAGCATTTT CASSPRGLGNQPQHF
few TRBD1 TRBJ1-1 TRBV12-5 TGTGCTAGTGGTTTGGGGACAGGGGTGAACACTGAAGCTTTCTTT CASGLGTGVNTEAFF
many - TRBJ1-1 TRBV5-1 TGCGCCAGCAGCTTGGTACCGGGGACTGAAGCTTTCTTT CASSLVPGTEAFF
- TRBD1 TRBJ2-3 TRBV12-5 TGTGCTAGTGGTTTGTATAACAGGGGGAGAGATACGCAGTATTTT CASGLYNRGRDTQYF
many - TRBJ1-6 TRBV7-6 TGTGCCAGCAGCTTAGCGTCGAGCCAACAATATTCACCCCTCCACTTT CASSLASSQQYSPLHF
- TRBD2 TRBJ2-5 TRBV2 TGTGCCAGCAGTGTTGCTAGCGGGAGGACCCAGTACTTC CASSVASGRTQYF
few - TRBJ2-3 TRBV5-1 TGCGCCAGCAGAGGAGGAGATTCGCGAGATACGCAGTATTTT CASRGGDSRDTQYF
- - TRBJ1-2 TRBV11-2 TGTGCCAGCAGCGTCTCTTGGACAGCATATGGCTACACCTTC CASSVSWTAYGYTF
few TRBD1 TRBJ2-7 TRBV27 TGTGCCGTGGGCCCAGGGACAGGTTACGAGCAGTACTTC CAVGPGTGYEQYF
- TRBD1 TRBJ1-5 TRBV20-1 TGCAGTGCTCACCGGACAGGTTTACTTCAGCCCCAGCATTTT CSAHRTGLLQPQHF
- - TRBJ2-1 TRBV27 TGTGCCAGCAGTCAACGACCGTCCGCGAGTAATGAGCAGTTCTTC CASSQRPSASNEQFF
- - TRBJ2-2 TRBV12-3/TRBV12-4 TGTGCCAGCTCATTTCGCCCCGGGGAGCTGTTTTTT CASSFRPGELFF
- - TRBJ2-2 TRBV11-2 TGTGCCAGCAGCAGACGCGGGGAGCTGTTTTTT CASSRRGELFF
- TRBD2 TRBJ2-7 TRBV7-9 TGTGCCAGCAGCATAGCGGGGGCCAGCTACGAGCAGTACTTC CASSIAGASYEQYF
few - TRBJ1-3 TRBV7-8 TGTGCCAGCAGCCCCAGAACCTCAGCCATCTACTCTGGAAACACCATATATTTT CASSPRTSAIYSGNTIYF
many TRBD2 TRBJ2-1 TRBV7-2 TGTGCCAGCAGCTTAGCGCATCTTGGCGCGGGGGTCTACAATGAGCAGTTCTTC CASSLAHLGAGVYNEQFF
- TRBD1 TRBJ2-5 TRBV6-6 TGTGCCAGCAGTTATACAGCGGACAGGGGGGGTTCGGACCAGTACTTC CASSYTADRGGSDQYF
many - TRBJ2-3 TRBV7-9 TGTGCCAGCAGCCTAAACGGAGGGGATACGCAGTATTTT CASSLNGGDTQYF
- TRBD2 TRBJ2-1 TRBV6-2/TRBV6-3 TGTGCCAGCAGACAGGGACTAGCGGGGGACAATGAGCAGTTCTTC CASRQGLAGDNEQFF
- - TRBJ2-1 TRBV7-6 TGTGCCAGCAGCCAGCAGGCAGGGCTATTCTCCTACAATGAGCAGTTCTTC CASSQQAGLFSYNEQFF
few TRBD2 TRBJ2-3 TRBV18 TGTGCCAGCTCACAAAACCCGGGACTAGCGGGAGACTACACAGATACGCAGTATTTT CASSQNPGLAGDYTDTQYF
- - TRBJ2-7 TRBV6-1 TGTGTCAGCGCTACAGCCCTTATAGAGCAGTACTTC CVSATALIEQYF
- - TRBJ2-5 TRBV7-2 TGTGCCAGCAGCATCACTGGGACCCAGTACTTC CASSITGTQYF
many - TRBJ1-1 TRBV7-2 TGTGCCAGCAGCGTTACAGGTATGAACACTGAAGCTTTCTTT CASSVTGMNTEAFF
many - TRBJ1-6 TRBV7-2 TGTGCCAGCACCCCGAAGTACGAGTCCTATAATTCACCCCTCCACTTT CASTPKYESYNSPLHF
- - TRBJ2-3 TRBV20-1 TGCAGTGCTAGAGAGCACACAGATACGCAGTATTTT CSAREHTDTQYF
- TRBD2 TRBJ2-3 TRBV20-1 TGCAGTGCTGGTAGCGGGGGGCCCTCGGGCACAGATACGCAGTATTTT CSAGSGGPSGTDTQYF
- - TRBJ2-3 TRBV7-9 TGTGCCAGCAGCTCCCCCGGGACCATACCCTGGGTTACGCAGTATTTT CASSSPGTIPWVTQYF